The rows below give T cell receptor beta chains drawn from one sample of a study of T cells after posttransplantation cyclophosphamide. The table came from immunoSEQ multiplex PCR; TCRdb's copy has only in-frame clones and leaves some out. The sample includes around 22,000 clones, roughly 90% of them seen just once. The sequencing here drew on PBMCs, taken after an allogeneic stem cell transplant with a calcineurin inhibitor and methotrexate. The receptors were gathered from a female patient in her forties or fifties who received an allogeneic stem cell transplant from an unrelated donor, was CMV-positive, and had chronic GVHD only. Some T cells may be supplied by the graft donor. The CDR3 runs from the conserved cysteine through the conserved F or W. Fields, in order: clone size, D gene, V gene, J gene, CDR3 protein, CDR3 DNA. D genes are given only for firm matches. Clone size is given for some rows only: seen once, a few or many times, or a class if the clone is expanded.

.	.	TRBV5-5	TRBJ2-7	CASSLGRERPEQYF	TGTGCCAGCAGCTTAGGCAGGGAAAGACCCGAGCAGTACTTC
.	.	TRBV18	TRBJ1-2	CASSPRALYGYTF	TGTGCCAGCTCACCACGGGCTCTTTATGGCTACACCTTC
.	TRBD2	TRBV10-3	TRBJ2-1	CAISRGLASTYNEQFF	TGTGCCATCAGCAGAGGACTAGCGTCAACCTACAATGAGCAGTTCTTC
.	.	TRBV19	TRBJ1-6	CASQQGMDSPLHF	TGTGCCAGTCAACAGGGAATGGATTCACCCCTCCACTTT
.	TRBD2	TRBV9	TRBJ2-3	CASSPRLAGGPDTQYF	TGTGCCAGCAGCCCCCGACTAGCGGGAGGGCCAGATACGCAGTATTTT
.	.	TRBV4-3	TRBJ2-7	CASSQGHSSYEQYF	TGCGCCAGCAGCCAAGGACACAGCTCCTACGAGCAGTACTTC
.	.	TRBV29-1	TRBJ1-1	CSVEWVLGAEWNTEAFF	TGCAGCGTTGAATGGGTACTTGGGGCGGAGTGGAACACTGAAGCTTTCTTT
.	.	TRBV4-1	TRBJ2-7	CASSPEGGYYEQYF	TGCGCCAGCAGCCCGGAGGGAGGCTATTACGAGCAGTACTTC
.	.	TRBV21-1	TRBJ2-7	CASSKGWLAGVLYEQYF	TGTGCCAGCAGCAAAGGGTGGCTAGCGGGAGTCTTGTACGAGCAGTACTTC
.	TRBD2	TRBV12-5	TRBJ2-1	CASGLVGTSGKTEQFF	TGTGCTAGTGGTTTGGTTGGGACTAGCGGGAAGACGGAGCAGTTCTTC
.	TRBD2	TRBV7-2	TRBJ2-1	CASSAGRLNEQFF	TGTGCCAGCAGCGCCGGGAGGTTGAATGAGCAGTTCTTC
.	TRBD1	TRBV27	TRBJ2-7	CASSPGTGGVIYEQYF	TGTGCCAGCAGTCCCGGGACAGGGGGTGTTATCTACGAGCAGTACTTC
.	TRBD1	TRBV29-1	TRBJ2-1	CSYSTGVNEQFF	TGCAGCTATTCTACAGGGGTTAATGAGCAGTTCTTC
.	.	TRBV4-1	TRBJ2-1	CASSRFTSLSEQFF	TGCGCCAGCAGCCGATTTACTAGTTTGAGTGAGCAGTTCTTC
.	.	TRBV28	TRBJ2-3	CASSSQGGGPTDTQYF	TGTGCCAGCAGTTCCCAAGGGGGAGGGCCAACAGATACGCAGTATTTT
.	TRBD1	TRBV5-1	TRBJ1-6	CASSLGQGFSPLHF	TGCGCCAGCAGCTTGGGACAGGGTTTTTCACCCCTCCACTTT
.	.	TRBV27	TRBJ2-2	CASSWQGGRENTGELFF	TGTGCCAGCAGTTGGCAAGGGGGACGGGAGAACACCGGGGAGCTGTTTTTT
.	TRBD2	TRBV28	TRBJ2-5	CASSLSLAGETQYF	TGTGCCAGCAGTTTATCACTAGCGGGAGAGACCCAGTACTTC
.	TRBD2	TRBV6-5	TRBJ2-3	CASSLAGGPTDTQYF	TGTGCCAGCAGCCTAGCGGGAGGCCCCACAGATACGCAGTATTTT
.	TRBD2	TRBV5-1	TRBJ2-5	CASSSGGRETQYF	TGCGCCAGCAGCTCCGGCGGGAGGGAGACCCAGTACTTC
.	TRBD2	TRBV18	TRBJ2-2	CASATSGDHGELFF	TGTGCCAGCGCGACTAGCGGGGATCACGGGGAGCTGTTTTTT
.	TRBD1	TRBV9	TRBJ2-5	CASSATGGETQYF	TGTGCCAGCAGCGCTACAGGGGGGGAGACCCAGTACTTC
.	TRBD2	TRBV29-1	TRBJ2-5	CSVSGRAKETQYF	TGCAGTGTTAGCGGGAGGGCTAAAGAGACCCAGTACTTC
.	TRBD1	TRBV29-1	TRBJ2-1	CSVEGLLSGTGVSGQFF	TGCAGCGTTGAAGGACTCTTATCCGGGACAGGGGTATCAGGGCAGTTCTTC
.	.	TRBV29-1	TRBJ2-7	CSVALAGSRHEQYF	TGCAGCGTTGCTTTGGCGGGGAGTCGACACGAGCAGTACTTC
.	.	TRBV2	TRBJ1-4	CASSAFRAANEKLFF	TGTGCCAGCAGCGCTTTCAGGGCTGCTAATGAAAAACTGTTTTTT
few	.	TRBV4-2	TRBJ1-3	CASSPRHRSGNTIYF	TGTGCCAGCAGCCCCCGACATCGCTCTGGAAACACCATATATTTT
.	.	TRBV29-1	TRBJ2-7	CSVRQGGSYEQYF	TGCAGCGTTAGGCAGGGTGGCTCCTACGAGCAGTACTTC
.	.	TRBV4-1	TRBJ2-7	CASSQGGGRTYEQYF	TGCGCCAGCAGCCAAGGAGGCGGAAGGACCTACGAGCAGTACTTC
.	.	TRBV7-3	TRBJ2-2	CASSLTVQITGELFF	TGTGCCAGCAGCTTAACGGTTCAGATCACCGGGGAGCTGTTTTTT
.	TRBD1	TRBV10-2	TRBJ2-1	CASSDPGQVFSYNEQFF	TGCGCCAGCAGTGACCCGGGACAGGTTTTTTCCTACAATGAGCAGTTCTTC
.	.	TRBV11-2	TRBJ2-5	CASSLEGGSNGAQYF	TGTGCCAGCAGCTTAGAAGGGGGATCGAATGGGGCCCAGTACTTC
.	.	TRBV18	TRBJ1-1	CASSTSGQPAEAFF	TGTGCCAGCTCAACCTCCGGACAGCCGGCTGAAGCTTTCTTT
once	.	TRBV5-1	TRBJ2-2	CASSLEVGRRTGELFF	TGCGCCAGCAGCTTGGAGGTCGGGAGACGCACCGGGGAGCTGTTTTTT
.	.	TRBV11-3	TRBJ2-7	CASSLGGGSSYEQYF	TGTGCCAGCAGCTTAGGAGGTGGGAGCTCCTACGAGCAGTACTTC
.	.	TRBV9	TRBJ2-2	CASSPRTFSNTGELFF	TGTGCCAGCAGCCCGAGGACATTTTCGAACACCGGGGAGCTGTTTTTT
.	.	TRBV6-5	TRBJ2-5	CAIRRGVGETQYF	TGTGCCATCCGGAGGGGTGTAGGTGAGACCCAGTACTTC
few	.	TRBV28	TRBJ1-1	CASSKGRTEAFF	TGTGCCAGCAGTAAGGGGAGGACTGAAGCTTTCTTT
.	.	TRBV6-5	TRBJ1-2	CASSYSVTGLYGYTF	TGTGCCAGCAGTTACTCTGTTACGGGTCTGTATGGCTACACCTTC
.	TRBD2	TRBV28	TRBJ2-1	CASSLTSGEGVEQFF	TGTGCCAGCAGTCTGACTAGCGGGGAGGGCGTTGAGCAGTTCTTC
.	TRBD1	TRBV7-2	TRBJ2-2	CASSLTGDTGELFF	TGTGCCAGCAGCTTGACAGGGGACACCGGGGAGCTGTTTTTT
.	.	TRBV28	TRBJ1-5	CASSFRGGRNQPQHF	TGTGCCAGCAGTTTTCGGGGAGGTCGCAATCAGCCCCAGCATTTT
few	TRBD2	TRBV6-4	TRBJ2-1	CASSVTSGPHEQFF	TGTGCCAGCAGCGTAACTAGCGGGCCCCATGAGCAGTTCTTC